This TCR beta chain was profiled in a study of blood T cell repertoires in COVID-19. Original methodology: From reference gene primer amplification, estimates of nucleated cell counts were derived. Only in-frame clones appear in the TCRdb table, and some are missing; sequencing was by immunoSEQ multiplex PCR. That table is the source of V, J and clone size, and D and trimming were worked out from the DNA. The sample shows 450,000 or so clones, 90% of them seen only once. The V gene's germline CDR1 is SGHNT and CDR2 YYREEE (reference sequence). This CDR3 is 16 amino acids long. Trimming removed 0 bases from V and 5 bases from J, with 17 bases in between. Adults between about 18 and 89 years of age took part from about 24 US areas.

This sequence originates from a man between 18 and 29 years old who had recovered from COVID-19. Material for sequencing was PBMCs or T cells enriched from blood (not recorded which). The rearrangement uses TRBV5-4 and TRBJ2-5, with D perhaps matching TRBD1 (6 bases). CDR3 coding DNA: TGTGCCAGCAGCTTGGTCTCCCGGCAGGGGAGTGAGACCCAGTACTTC. This gives the protein CASSLVSRQGSETQYF.